The following is a T cell receptor beta chain sequence with its context. Its specificity is not known. Repertoires were generated with immunoSEQ multiplex PCR, while TCRdb's copy carries only in-frame clones and drops some. The sample carries about 93,000 clones, 65% to 90% recorded once. The data are from a study of T cell responses to AZD1222 COVID-19 vaccine. Study results and caveats: CD4 TCRs covered the whole spike, strongest at regions 160-218 and 743-854. AZD1222 recipients seropositive at baseline numbered only 5 to 7.

Germline lookup yields CDR1 SGHNT and CDR2 YENEEA. V lost 4 bases to trimming and J lost 5 bases, with 15 bases between them. The CDR3 contains 15 residues. V usage is TRBV11-3 and J usage is TRBJ2-1; D may be TRBD2 (6 bases). The material sequenced was peripheral blood, taken on day 0 of AZD1222 vaccination. This sequence was found in an adult in good health. CDR3 sequence reads: CASSYTTGTHNEQFF. CDR3 sequence (DNA): TGTGCCAGCAGCTACACGACCGGGACTCACAATGAGCAGTTCTTC.